These 7 T cell receptor beta chains originate from one sample sequenced in a study of blood T cell repertoires in COVID-19. The repertoire was sequenced with immunoSEQ multiplex PCR; TCRdb's copy has only in-frame clones and lacks some. In the table there are tens of thousands of clones, around 79% of which are singletons. Sequencing was done on a sample of peripheral blood. All receptors come from a woman between 65 and 79 years old with acute or convalescent COVID-19.

The gene calls are TRBV3-1 (or the pseudogene TRBV3-2) and TRBJ2-5, with D perhaps TRBD1 (6 bases). CDR3 length: 13 residues. Trimming pared 4 bases from V and 4 bases from J, leaving 10 bases between. Germline CDR1 reads LGHDT; CDR2 reads YNNKEL (reference sequence). The CDR3 DNA sequence: TGTGCCAGCAGCCCCAACAGGGTAGAGACCCAGTACTTC. It translates to CASSPNRVETQYF.

The chain joins TRBV2 to TRBJ1-3; D perhaps matches TRBD1 (6 bases). CDR3 length: 15 amino acids. Germline values: CDR1 SNHLY, CDR2 FYNNEI. V was pared by 2 bases and J by 3 bases, with 11 bases between. The CDR3 is CASSENRVLGNTIYF. The CDR3 DNA reads as TGTGCCAGCAGTGAAAACAGGGTGCTTGGAAACACCATATATTTT.

In this sample, this clone turned up a few times. The sample contains more than one DNA sequence encoding this CDR3. The chain has TRBV29-1 and TRBJ1-5, with TRBD1 identical over 7 bases. The CDR3 totals 14 residues. Germline V gene data show CDR1 as SQVTM and CDR2 as ANQGSEA. V shed 4 bases, J shed 1 base, and the junction held 4 bases outside the gene matches. This CDR3 is CSVAGGLSNQPQHF. The DNA of the CDR3 is TGCAGCGTTGCAGGGGGGTTAAGCAATCAGCCCCAGCATTTT.

The chain links TRBV29-1 to TRBJ1-5; 10 bases fit TRBD1. V trimming: 6 bases; J trimming: 6 bases; junction bases outside the gene matches: 5. Germline loops: CDR1 SQVTM, CDR2 ANQGSEA. The CDR3 is 13 residues long. This CDR3 reads CSVGQGVGQPQHF. DNA of the CDR3: TGCAGCGTCGGACAGGGGGTTGGTCAGCCCCAGCATTTT.

The chain uses TRBV5-1 and TRBJ1-5; D unresolved. Trimming took off 0 bases at V and 7 bases at J, with 14 bases between the two ends. This CDR3 comprises 15 residues. Germline CDR1 is SGHRS and CDR2 is YFSETQ. In DNA, the CDR3 is TGCGCCAGCAGCTTGGCCGGGGAGGGATGGCAGCCCCAGCATTTT. Translated: CASSLAGEGWQPQHF. Combining the CDR3 with reference TRBV5-1 and TRBJ1-5 gives the whole variable domain KAGVTQTPRYLIKTRGQQVTLSCSPISGHRSVSWYQQTPGQGLQFLFEYFSETQRNKGNFPGRFSGRQFSNSRSEMNVSTLELGDSALYLCASSLAGEGWQPQHFGDGTRLSIL.

The chain has TRBV27 and TRBJ2-1; the match to TRBD2 covers 10 bases. The trim removed 5 bases at V and 4 bases at J, leaving 11 bases unmatched. Germline assignment: CDR1 MNHEY and CDR2 SMNVEV (reference sequence). The CDR3 is 17 amino acids. CDR3: CASSRLGGAGGYNEQFF. CDR3 sequence (DNA): TGTGCCAGCAGTCGACTAGGAGGAGCGGGAGGGTACAATGAGCAGTTCTTC.

V is TRBV7-2 and J is TRBJ2-6, with 10 bases identical to TRBD1. Looked up from germline, CDR1 is SGHTA and CDR2 is FQGNSA. J gave up 2 bases and V 2 bases, and 6 bases lay outside the gene matches. The CDR3 contains 18 residues. The CDR3 spells CASSLTGTGVAGANVLTF. CDR3 nucleotide sequence: TGTGCCAGCAGCTTAACCGGGACAGGGGTGGCTGGGGCCAACGTCCTGACTTTC.